This T cell receptor (beta chain) was recorded in a study of cytomegalovirus exposure and HLA in healthy donors. The PCR used 60 Vbeta and 13 Jbeta primers. The assay was immunoSEQ multiplex PCR, and TCRdb's table has in-frame clones only and misses some. The sample lists 55,000 to 75,000 clones; about 74% were seen once. This clone showed up just once. The germline CDR1 and CDR2 sequences are SGDLS and YYNGEE. The germline V and J ends were trimmed by 0 bases and 5 bases, with 12 bases remaining between them. There are 14 residues in the CDR3. This TCR came from a human donor in good health. The chain couples TRBV9 to TRBJ2-7; D is undetermined. The sequenced sample consisted of PBMCs. The CDR3 is CASSVGPQVHEQYF. CDR3 coding DNA: TGTGCCAGCAGCGTAGGGCCCCAGGTACACGAGCAGTACTTC. Full variable domain (rest looked up from reference TRBV9 and TRBJ2-7): DSGVTQTPKHLITATGQRVTLRCSPRSGDLSVYWYQQSLDQGLQFLIQYYNGEERAKGNILERFSAQQFPDLHSELNLSSLELGDSALYFCASSVGPQVHEQYFGPGTRLTVT.